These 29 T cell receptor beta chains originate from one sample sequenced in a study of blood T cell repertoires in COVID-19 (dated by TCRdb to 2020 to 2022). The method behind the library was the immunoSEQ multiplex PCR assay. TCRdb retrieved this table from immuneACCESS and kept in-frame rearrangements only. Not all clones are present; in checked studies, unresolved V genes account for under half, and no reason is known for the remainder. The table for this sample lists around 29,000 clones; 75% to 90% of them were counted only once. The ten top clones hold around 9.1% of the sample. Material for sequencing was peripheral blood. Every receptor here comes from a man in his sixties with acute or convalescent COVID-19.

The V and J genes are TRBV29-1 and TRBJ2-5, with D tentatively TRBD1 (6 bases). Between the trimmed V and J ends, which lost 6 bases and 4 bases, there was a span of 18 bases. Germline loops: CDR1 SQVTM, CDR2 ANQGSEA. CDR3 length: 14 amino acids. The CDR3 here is CSVKGSRGAETQYF. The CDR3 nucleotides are TGCAGCGTGAAGGGTTCCAGGGGCGCAGAGACCCAGTACTTC. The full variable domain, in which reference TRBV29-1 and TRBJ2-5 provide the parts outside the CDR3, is SAVISQKPSRDICQRGTSLTIQCQVDSQVTMMFWYRQQPGQSLTLIATANQGSEATYESGFVIDKFPISRPNLTFSTLTVSNMSPEDSSIYLCSVKGSRGAETQYFGPGTRLLVL.

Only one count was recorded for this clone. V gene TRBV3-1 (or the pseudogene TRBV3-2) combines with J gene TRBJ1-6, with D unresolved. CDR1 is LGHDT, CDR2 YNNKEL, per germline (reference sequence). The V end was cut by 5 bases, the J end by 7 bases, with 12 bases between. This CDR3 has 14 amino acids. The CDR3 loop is CASSAARGNSPLHF. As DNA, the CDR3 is TGTGCCAGCAGCGCGGCCCGTGGAAATTCACCCCTCCACTTT.

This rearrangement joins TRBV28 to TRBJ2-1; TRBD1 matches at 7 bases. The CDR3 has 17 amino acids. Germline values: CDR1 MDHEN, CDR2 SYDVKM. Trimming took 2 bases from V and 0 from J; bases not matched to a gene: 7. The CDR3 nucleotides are TGTGCCAGCAGTTTAATAGGGGGCGTGAGCTCCTACAATGAGCAGTTCTTC. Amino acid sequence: CASSLIGGVSSYNEQFF. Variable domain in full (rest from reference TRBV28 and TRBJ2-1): DVKVTQSSRYLVKRTGEKVFLECVQDMDHENMFWYRQDPGLGLRLIYFSYDVKMKEKGDIPEGYSVSREKKERFSLILESASTNQTSMYLCASSLIGGVSSYNEQFFGPGTRLTVL.

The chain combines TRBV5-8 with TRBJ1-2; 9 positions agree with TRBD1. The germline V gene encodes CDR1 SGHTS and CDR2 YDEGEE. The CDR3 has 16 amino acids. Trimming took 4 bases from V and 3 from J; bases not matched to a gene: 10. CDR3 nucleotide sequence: TGTGCCAGCAGCGCCGGCCGGGACAGGGTGTACTATGGCTACACCTTC. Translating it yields CASSAGRDRVYYGYTF.

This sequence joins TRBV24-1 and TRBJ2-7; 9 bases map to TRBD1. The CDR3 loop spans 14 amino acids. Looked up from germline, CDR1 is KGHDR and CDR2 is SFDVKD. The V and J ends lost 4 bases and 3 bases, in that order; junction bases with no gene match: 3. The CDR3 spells CATSDPGQGYEQYF. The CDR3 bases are TGTGCCACCAGTGACCCGGGACAGGGCTACGAGCAGTACTTC.

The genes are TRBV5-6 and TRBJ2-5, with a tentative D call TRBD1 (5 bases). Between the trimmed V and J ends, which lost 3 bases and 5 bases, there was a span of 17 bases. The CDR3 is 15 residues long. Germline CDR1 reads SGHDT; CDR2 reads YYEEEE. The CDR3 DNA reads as TGTGCCAGCAGCTCGTGGTCTAGGGGCCCGGAGACCCAGTACTTC. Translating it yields CASSSWSRGPETQYF.

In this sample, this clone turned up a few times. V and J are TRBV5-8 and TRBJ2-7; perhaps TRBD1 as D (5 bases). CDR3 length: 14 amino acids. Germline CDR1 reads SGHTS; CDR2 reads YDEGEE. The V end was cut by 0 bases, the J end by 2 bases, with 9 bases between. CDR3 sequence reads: CASSLGQQTYEQYF. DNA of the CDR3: TGTGCCAGCAGCTTGGGACAGCAGACCTACGAGCAGTACTTC.

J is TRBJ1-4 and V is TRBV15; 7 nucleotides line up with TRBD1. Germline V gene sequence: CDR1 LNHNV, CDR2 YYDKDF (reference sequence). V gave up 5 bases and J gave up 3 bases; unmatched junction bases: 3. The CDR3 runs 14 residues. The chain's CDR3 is CATSGGTANEKLFF. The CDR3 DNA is TGTGCCACCAGCGGAGGGACAGCTAATGAAAAACTGTTTTTT.

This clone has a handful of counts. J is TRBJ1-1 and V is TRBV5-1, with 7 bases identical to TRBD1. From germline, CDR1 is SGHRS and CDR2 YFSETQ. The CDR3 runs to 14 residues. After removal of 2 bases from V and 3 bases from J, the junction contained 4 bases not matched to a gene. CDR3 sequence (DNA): TGCGCCAGCAGCTTTCAGGGGGTGCACACTGAAGCTTTCTTT. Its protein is CASSFQGVHTEAFF.

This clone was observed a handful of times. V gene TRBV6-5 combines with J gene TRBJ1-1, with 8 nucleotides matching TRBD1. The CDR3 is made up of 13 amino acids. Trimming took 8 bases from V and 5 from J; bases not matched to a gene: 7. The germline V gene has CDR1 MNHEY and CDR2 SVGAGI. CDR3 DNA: TGTGCCAGCGAACAGGGGGGGAGGACTGAAGCTTTCTTT. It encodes CASEQGGRTEAFF.

The CDR3 DNA sequence: TGTGCCAGCAGAGAGGACAGGGGGCACACTGAAGCTTTCTTT. This encodes CASREDRGHTEAFF. The chain carries TRBV6-5 and TRBJ1-1, with 11 bases identical to TRBD1. The junction had 3 bases not matched to a gene; V was cut back by 6 bases and J by 3 bases. The CDR3 is made up of 14 amino acids. The germline gives CDR1 MNHEY, CDR2 SVGAGI.

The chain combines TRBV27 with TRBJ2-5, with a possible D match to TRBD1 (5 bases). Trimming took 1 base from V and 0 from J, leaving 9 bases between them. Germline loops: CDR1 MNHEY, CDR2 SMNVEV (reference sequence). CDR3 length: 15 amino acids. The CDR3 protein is CASSLYRGYQETQYF. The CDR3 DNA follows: TGTGCCAGCAGTTTATATAGGGGTTACCAAGAGACCCAGTACTTC.

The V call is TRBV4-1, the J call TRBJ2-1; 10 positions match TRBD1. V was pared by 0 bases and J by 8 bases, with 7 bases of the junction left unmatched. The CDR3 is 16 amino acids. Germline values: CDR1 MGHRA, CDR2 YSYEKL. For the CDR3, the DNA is TGCGCCAGCAGCCAAGAACCGGGACAGGGGATTTATGAGCAGTTCTTC. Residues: CASSQEPGQGIYEQFF.

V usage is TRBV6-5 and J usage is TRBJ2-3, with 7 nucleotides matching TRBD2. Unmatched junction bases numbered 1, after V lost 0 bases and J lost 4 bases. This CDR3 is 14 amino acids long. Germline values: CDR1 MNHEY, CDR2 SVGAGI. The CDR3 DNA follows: TGTGCCAGCAGTTACTCACTAGCGCCAGATACGCAGTATTTT. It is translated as CASSYSLAPDTQYF.

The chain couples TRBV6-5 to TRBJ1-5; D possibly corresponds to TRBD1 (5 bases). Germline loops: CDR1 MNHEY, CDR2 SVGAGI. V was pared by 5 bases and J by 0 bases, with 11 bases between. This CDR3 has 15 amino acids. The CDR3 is CASSRGLNSNQPQHF. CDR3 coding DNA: TGTGCCAGCAGTAGGGGATTGAATAGCAATCAGCCCCAGCATTTT.

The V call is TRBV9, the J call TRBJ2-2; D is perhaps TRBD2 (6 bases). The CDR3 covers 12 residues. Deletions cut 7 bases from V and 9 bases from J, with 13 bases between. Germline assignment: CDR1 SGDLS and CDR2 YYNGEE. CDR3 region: CASRTEGRELFF. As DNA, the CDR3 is TGTGCCAGCCGTACGGAGGGCCGGGAGCTGTTTTTT.

Here the CDR3 DNA reads TGCGCCAGCAGCCAAGATCATAAGGGACTGGGTGAAAAACTGTTTTTT. This sequence encodes CASSQDHKGLGEKLFF. The chain joins TRBV4-1 to TRBJ1-4; a weak D match, TRBD1 (5 bases). The CDR3 covers 16 residues. The V end was cut by 0 bases, the J end by 7 bases, with 15 bases between. Germline CDR1 reads MGHRA; CDR2 reads YSYEKL.

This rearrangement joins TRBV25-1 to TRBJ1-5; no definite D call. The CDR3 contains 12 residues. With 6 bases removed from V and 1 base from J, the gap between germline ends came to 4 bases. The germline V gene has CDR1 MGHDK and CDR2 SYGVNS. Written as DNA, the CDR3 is TGTGCCAGCAGCCAAAGCAATCAGCCCCAGCATTTT. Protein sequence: CASSQSNQPQHF.

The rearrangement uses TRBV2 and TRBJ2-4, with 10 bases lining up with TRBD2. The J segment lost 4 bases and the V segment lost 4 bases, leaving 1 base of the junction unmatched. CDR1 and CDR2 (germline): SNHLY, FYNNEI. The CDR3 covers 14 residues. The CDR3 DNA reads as TGTGCCAGCAGTGTACTAGCGGGAAAAAACATTCAGTACTTC. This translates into CASSVLAGKNIQYF.

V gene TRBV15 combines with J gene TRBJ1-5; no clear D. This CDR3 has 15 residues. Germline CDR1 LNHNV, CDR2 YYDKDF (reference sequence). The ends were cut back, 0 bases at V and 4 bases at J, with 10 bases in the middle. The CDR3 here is CATSRDGRINQPQHF. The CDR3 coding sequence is TGTGCCACCAGCAGAGATGGGAGGATTAATCAGCCCCAGCATTTT.

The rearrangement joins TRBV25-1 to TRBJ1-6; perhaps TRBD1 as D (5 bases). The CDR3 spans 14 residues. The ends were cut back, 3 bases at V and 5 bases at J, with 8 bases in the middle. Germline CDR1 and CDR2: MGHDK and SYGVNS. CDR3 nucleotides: TGTGCCAGCAGTGATCGGGGGAATAATTCACCCCTCCACTTT. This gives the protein CASSDRGNNSPLHF.

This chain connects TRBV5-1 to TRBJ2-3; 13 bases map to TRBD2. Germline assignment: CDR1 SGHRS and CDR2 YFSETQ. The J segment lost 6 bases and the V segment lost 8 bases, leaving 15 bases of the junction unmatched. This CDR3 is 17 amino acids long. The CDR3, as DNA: TGCGCCAGTGCCGGGACTAGCGGGACTATTACGGGGGATACGCAGTATTTT. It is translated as CASAGTSGTITGDTQYF.

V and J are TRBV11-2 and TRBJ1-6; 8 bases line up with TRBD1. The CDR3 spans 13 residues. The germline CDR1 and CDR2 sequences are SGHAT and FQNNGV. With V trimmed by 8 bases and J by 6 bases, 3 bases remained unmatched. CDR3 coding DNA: TGTGCCAGCGGAGGACAGGGTAATTCACCCCTCCACTTT. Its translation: CASGGQGNSPLHF.

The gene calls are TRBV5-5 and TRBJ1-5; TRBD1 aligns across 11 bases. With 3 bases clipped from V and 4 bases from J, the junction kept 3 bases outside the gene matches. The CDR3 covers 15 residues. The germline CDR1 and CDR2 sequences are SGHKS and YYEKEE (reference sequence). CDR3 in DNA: TGTGCCAGCAGCTCGGGGGACAGGGGGAATCAGCCCCAGCATTTT. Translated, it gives CASSSGDRGNQPQHF.

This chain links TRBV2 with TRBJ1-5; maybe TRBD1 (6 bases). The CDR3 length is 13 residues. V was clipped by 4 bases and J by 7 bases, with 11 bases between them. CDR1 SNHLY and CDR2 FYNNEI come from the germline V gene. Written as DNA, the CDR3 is TGTGCCAGCAGTGGCATACAGGGACAGCCCCAGCATTTT. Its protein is CASSGIQGQPQHF.

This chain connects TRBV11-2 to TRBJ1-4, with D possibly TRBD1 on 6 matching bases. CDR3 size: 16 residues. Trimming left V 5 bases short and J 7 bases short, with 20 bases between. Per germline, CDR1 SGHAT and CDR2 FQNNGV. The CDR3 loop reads CASSPSPQGIGEKLFF. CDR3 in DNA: TGTGCCAGCAGCCCCTCCCCCCAGGGGATCGGTGAAAAACTGTTTTTT.

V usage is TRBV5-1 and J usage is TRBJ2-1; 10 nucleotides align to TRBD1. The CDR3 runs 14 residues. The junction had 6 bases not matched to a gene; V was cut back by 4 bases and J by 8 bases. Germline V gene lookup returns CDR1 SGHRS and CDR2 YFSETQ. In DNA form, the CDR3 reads TGCGCCAGCAGCGGGGGACAGGGGAACGATGAGCAGTTCTTC. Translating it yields CASSGGQGNDEQFF.

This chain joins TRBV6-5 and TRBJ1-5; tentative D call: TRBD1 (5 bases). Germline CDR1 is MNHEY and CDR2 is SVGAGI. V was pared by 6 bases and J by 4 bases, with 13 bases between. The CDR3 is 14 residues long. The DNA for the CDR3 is TGTGCCAGCAGCCGGGGACTGGGGAATCAGCCCCAGCATTTT. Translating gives CASSRGLGNQPQHF.

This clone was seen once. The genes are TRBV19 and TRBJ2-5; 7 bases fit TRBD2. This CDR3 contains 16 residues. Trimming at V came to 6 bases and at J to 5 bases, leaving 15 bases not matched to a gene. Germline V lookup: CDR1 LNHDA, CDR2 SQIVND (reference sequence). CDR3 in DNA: TGTGCCAGTAGCGGAGCTGGGCGGGGGAAGTGGGAGACCCAGTACTTC. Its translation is CASSGAGRGKWETQYF.